Sequencing of this T cell receptor (beta chain) was carried out in a study of response to subunit inactivated influenza vaccine. Study observations and caveats: After each seasonal influenza vaccination, few new T cells are recruited, the authors suggested.

V was shortened by 1 base and J by 9 bases, with 4 bases between the two germline ends. The CDR3 is 11 amino acids. The germline V gene encodes CDR1 LGHNA and CDR2 YSLEER. This clonotype was found many times. As yet, its antigen is unknown. TCRdb processed the RT-PCR reads anew with MiXCR; each CDR3 protein has one entry. Among almost 600,000 distinct CDR3 sequences listed, about 15% were seen once. Here the sequenced sample was PBMCs from blood, taken 11 to 12 days after vaccination. V usage is TRBV4-3 and J usage is TRBJ2-1; D is unclear. This TCR came from a man aged 50 to 60 who received an inactivated influenza vaccine. In DNA, the CDR3 is TGCGCCAGCAGCCAAGCTAGTGAGCAGTTCTTC. It translates to CASSQASEQFF.